The 17 T cell receptor beta chains presented below share a single source sample, sequenced in a study of T cell responses to AZD1222 COVID-19 vaccine. The assay was immunoSEQ multiplex PCR, and TCRdb's table has in-frame clones only and misses some. The sample lists roughly 150,000 clones, about nine tenths seen once, with 1.5% to 2% in the top ten. The sample consisted of peripheral blood, taken on day 0 of AZD1222 vaccination. These receptors were obtained from an adult in good health.

V and J are TRBV27 and TRBJ2-1, with D perhaps TRBD2 (6 bases). The CDR3 extends over 15 amino acids. V was pared by 6 bases and J by 1 base, with 13 bases between. Germline V gene lookup returns CDR1 MNHEY and CDR2 SMNVEV (reference sequence). The CDR3 DNA sequence: TGTGCCAGCAGGGGTCGGGAGAGGTCCTACAATGAGCAGTTCTTC. This translates into CASRGRERSYNEQFF.

CDR3 nucleotides: TGTGCCAGCAGCCGCAACAATCCGACTGAAGCTTTCTTT. Its protein product is CASSRNNPTEAFF. This rearrangement joins TRBV12-3 or TRBV12-4 to TRBJ1-1, with unresolved D. The CDR3 is made up of 13 amino acids. Trimming took 6 bases from V and 5 from J, leaving 13 bases between them.

This clone occurred once. The chain employs TRBV29-1 and TRBJ2-1, with 8 bases fitting TRBD1. The CDR3 consists of 14 residues. V lost 4 bases, J lost 4 bases, and 6 bases stayed unmatched. The germline CDR1 and CDR2 sequences are SQVTM and ANQGSEA. This CDR3 is CSVVKGQVYNEQFF. The CDR3, as DNA: TGCAGCGTTGTTAAGGGACAGGTGTACAATGAGCAGTTCTTC.

Here the CDR3 reads CASSLWDGTYEQYF. The CDR3 DNA is TGTGCCAGCAGCTTGTGGGACGGGACCTACGAGCAGTACTTC. This chain uses TRBV7-2 with TRBJ2-7, with D perhaps assigned TRBD1 or TRBD2 (5 bases each). The CDR3 contains 14 residues. The V end lost 3 bases, the J end lost 2 bases, and 11 bases lay between the germline ends. CDR1 and CDR2 (germline): SGHTA, FQGNSA.

This clone has a single count. The CDR3 coding sequence is TGTGCCTGGGAAGGCCTTCCAAGCTCCTACGAGCAGTACTTC. Translation gives CAWEGLPSSYEQYF. This chain joins TRBV30 and TRBJ2-7; no clear D. The CDR3 sequence is 14 residues long. Per the germline V gene, CDR1 is GTSNPN and CDR2 is SVGIG (reference sequence). Trimming cost V 5 bases and J 0 bases, with 14 bases left between them. Complete variable domain (other parts from reference TRBV30 and TRBJ2-7): SQTIHQWPATLVQPVGSPLSLECTVEGTSNPNLYWYRQAAGRGLQLLFYSVGIGQISSEVPQNLSASRPQDRQFILSSKKLLLSDSGFYLCAWEGLPSSYEQYFGPGTRLTVT.

J is TRBJ1-5 and V is TRBV6-2 or TRBV6-3, with TRBD1 as a possible D gene (5 bases). V lost 0 bases and J lost 2, with 14 bases in between. There are 17 residues in the CDR3. Germline values: CDR1 MNHEY, CDR2 SVGEGT. The CDR3 DNA sequence: TGTGCCAGCAGTTACTCAGGCGGGAGGGGCGGCAATCAGCCCCAGCATTTT. The encoded protein is CASSYSGGRGGNQPQHF.

The gene calls are TRBV5-1 and TRBJ1-5; D not certain. The CDR3 has 15 residues. The germline V and J ends were trimmed by 3 bases and 3 bases, with 13 bases remaining between them. Germline V CDR1 and CDR2: SGHRS, YFSETQ. DNA for the CDR3: TGCGCCAGCAGCTCTGAGGGCTTAACCAATCAGCCCCAGCATTTT. Its translation: CASSSEGLTNQPQHF.

V and J are TRBV28 and TRBJ1-6; 8 bases fit TRBD1. The J segment lost 5 bases and the V segment lost 5 bases, leaving 5 bases of the junction unmatched. This CDR3 contains 15 residues. Per germline, CDR1 MDHEN and CDR2 SYDVKM. The CDR3 bases are TGTGCCAGCAGTCCGTCGGACAGGGATAATTCACCCCTCCACTTT. Its protein product is CASSPSDRDNSPLHF. The full variable domain, its missing parts supplied by reference TRBV28 and TRBJ1-6, is DVKVTQSSRYLVKRTGEKVFLECVQDMDHENMFWYRQDPGLGLRLIYFSYDVKMKEKGDIPEGYSVSREKKERFSLILESASTNQTSMYLCASSPSDRDNSPLHFGNGTRLTVT.

The chain joins TRBV7-9 to TRBJ1-5; D not resolved. Germline CDR1 reads SEHNR; CDR2 reads FQNEAQ (reference sequence). This CDR3 comprises 13 residues. Between the trimmed V and J ends, which lost 4 bases and 4 bases, there was a span of 8 bases. CDR3 loop: CASSYDENQPQHF. As DNA, the CDR3 is TGTGCCAGCAGCTACGATGAGAATCAGCCCCAGCATTTT.

The rearrangement uses TRBV6-6 and TRBJ1-5, with 9 bases aligning to TRBD1. Germline assignment: CDR1 MNHNY and CDR2 SVGAGI (reference sequence). Trimming at V came to 6 bases and at J to 5 bases, leaving 5 bases not matched to a gene. The CDR3 has 14 amino acids. The CDR3 DNA reads as TGTGCCAGCAGCCGGGACAGGGTCGATCAGCCCCAGCATTTT. Encoded protein: CASSRDRVDQPQHF.

This chain joins TRBV27 and TRBJ1-1; D is perhaps TRBD1 (5 bases). From germline, CDR1 is MNHEY and CDR2 SMNVEV (reference sequence). This CDR3 is 13 amino acids long. Trimming removed 6 bases from V and 6 bases from J, with 14 bases in between. In DNA, the CDR3 is TGTGCCAGCAGACCAGGGTTGTACGCTGAAGCTTTCTTT. Amino acid sequence: CASRPGLYAEAFF.

The chain joins TRBV6-5 to TRBJ2-7; tentatively, D is TRBD2 (7 bases). Germline V gene data show CDR1 as MNHEY and CDR2 as SVGAGI. The V end was cut by 2 bases, the J end by 1 base, with 12 bases between. The CDR3 loop spans 15 amino acids. The CDR3 region is CASSYRGGDSYEQYF. Here the CDR3 DNA reads TGTGCCAGCAGTTACAGGGGGGGCGATTCCTACGAGCAGTACTTC.

The chain recombines TRBV7-8 with TRBJ1-2; D unresolved. Per the germline V gene, CDR1 is SGHVS and CDR2 is FQNEAQ. This CDR3 has 14 amino acids. V shed 1 base and J shed 5 bases, with 11 bases lying between them. The DNA for the CDR3 is TGTGCCAGCAGCTTAGGGGTCGCAGGTTATGGCTACACCTTC. It yields the protein CASSLGVAGYGYTF.

The rearrangement uses TRBV3-1 (or the pseudogene TRBV3-2) and TRBJ1-1, with unresolved D. The CDR3 totals 13 residues. The V gene lost 4 bases and the J gene lost 0 bases, with 6 bases spanning the gap. Germline V gene data show CDR1 as LGHDT and CDR2 as YNNKEL (reference sequence). The CDR3 sequence is CASSPGLNTEAFF. The DNA for the CDR3 is TGTGCCAGCAGCCCCGGACTGAACACTGAAGCTTTCTTT.

This rearrangement joins TRBV7-2 to TRBJ2-6; 7 bases fit TRBD1. Germline-derived CDR1 and CDR2 are SGHTA and FQGNSA. This CDR3 has 17 residues. The trim removed 2 bases at V and 2 bases at J, leaving 6 bases unmatched. The CDR3 nucleotides are TGTGCCAGCAGCTTATCAGCCACAGGGGCTGGGGCCAACGTCCTGACTTTC. Translation gives CASSLSATGAGANVLTF.

The CDR3 loop is CASSYPGTGNRGEQFF. CDR3 sequence (DNA): TGTGCCAGCAGTTACCCCGGGACAGGGAATCGCGGTGAGCAGTTCTTC. This rearrangement joins TRBV6-2 or TRBV6-3 to TRBJ2-1, with TRBD1 identical over 9 bases. Germline CDR1 MNHEY, CDR2 SVGEGT. CDR3 length: 16 amino acids. J was trimmed by 9 bases and V by 2 bases; bases with no gene match: 11.

The CDR3 coding sequence is TGTGCCAGCAGTTACCTGCAGGCACGGAACACTGAAGCTTTCTTT. Protein sequence: CASSYLQARNTEAFF. V and J are TRBV6-5 and TRBJ1-1; D unclear. From germline, CDR1 is MNHEY and CDR2 SVGAGI. The CDR3 length is 15 residues. With 2 bases removed from V and 1 base from J, the gap between germline ends came to 11 bases.